The source of this TCR beta chain is a study of T cells in Graves' hyperthyroidism and ophthalmopathy. RNA transcripts yielded amplified TCR beta CDR3 regions. The TCR CDR3 was amplified in a first-round RT-PCR using the HTBI primer set. A single record per CDR3 protein comes from TCRdb applying MiXCR to the multiplex PCR reads. The sample holds over 650,000 distinct CDR3 sequences, roughly 45% seen once. Germline V gene sequence: CDR1 SQVTM, CDR2 ANQGSEA. Trimming cost V 4 bases and J 8 bases, with 15 bases left between them. CDR3 length: 13 amino acids. About this clonotype itself: Its target is unknown.

The study left out patients who had uncontrolled infection, other autoimmune disease, pregnancy or lactation. Regarding the study as a whole: Blood held most thyroid clonotypes expanded above 0.001 frequency.

What was sequenced was peripheral blood or thyroid tissue (not recorded which). The TCR sequence derives from an adult man with Graves' disease, either hyperthyroidism or ophthalmopathy (not recorded which). This chain links TRBV29-1 with TRBJ1-3, with D maybe TRBD1 (5 bases). The CDR3 sequence: CSVAAGFGYTIYF. DNA for the CDR3: TGCAGCGTTGCAGCAGGGTTCGGCTACACCATATATTTT. Supplemented by reference TRBV29-1 and TRBJ1-3, the full variable domain reads SAVISQKPSRDICQRGTSLTIQCQVDSQVTMMFWYRQQPGQSLTLIATANQGSEATYESGFVIDKFPISRPNLTFSTLTVSNMSPEDSSIYLCSVAAGFGYTIYFGEGSWLTVV.